This T cell receptor (beta chain) was captured in a study of T cells after yellow fever vaccination. General study results and limits: Once the booster was given, most primary-vaccination clones reappeared, at more than 95% for CD4 and over 85% for CD8. Researchers noted that a small share of clonotypes showed up in both CD4 and CD8 compartments. Weaker in magnitude, the secondary response showed a faster peak on day 5 versus 15.

This clonotype has just a few counts. The target antigen is unknown. Germline V lookup: CDR1 MNHEY, CDR2 SMNVEV (reference sequence). This CDR3 spans 15 amino acids. The trim removed 6 bases at V and 4 bases at J, leaving 11 bases unmatched. TCRdb used MiXCR to reprocess the 5' RACE reads, holding one entry per CDR3 protein. The sample consists of about 630,000 distinct CDR3 sequences, over 9% of them appearing once. Sample: PBMCs, taken on the day of the yellow fever booster vaccination. The V and J genes are TRBV27 and TRBJ1-2; 7 bases align to TRBD1. The receptor comes from a man aged 25-40 years who received the YFV17D yellow fever vaccine. CDR3 residues: CASREKLGTAYGYTF. The CDR3, as DNA: TGTGCCAGCAGGGAAAAACTAGGGACAGCCTATGGCTACACCTTC.